In its sample, the clone carrying this TCR beta chain was seen once. CDR1 is LNHDA and CDR2 is SQIVND in the germline V gene (reference sequence). The CDR3 is made up of 13 amino acids. Trimming at V came to 7 bases and at J to 4 bases, leaving 6 bases not matched to a gene. How the authors handled the data: Counts of nucleated cells, estimated from reference gene primer amplification, were obtained. The table came from immunoSEQ multiplex PCR; TCRdb's copy has only in-frame clones and leaves some out. That table gives V, J and clone size, and the DNA gave D and trimming. Here the sample spans 32,000 or so clones, roughly 87% being singletons. These data come from a study of blood T cell repertoires in COVID-19. Study summary: Sites across the United States, Italy and Spain contributed samples from acute and convalescent COVID-19. Sources were T cells, B-cell-depleted T cells, or PBMCs; the material itself was cDNA or gDNA.

This rearrangement joins TRBV19 to TRBJ1-2; the match to TRBD1 covers 7 bases. Source material: peripheral blood. The sequence came from a man aged 50-59 years with active or convalescent COVID-19. The CDR3 is CASNRGFGYGYTF. DNA for the CDR3: TGTGCCAGTAACAGGGGTTTTGGCTATGGCTACACCTTC. Variable domain in full (rest from reference TRBV19 and TRBJ1-2): DGGITQSPKYLFRKEGQNVTLSCEQNLNHDAMYWYRQDPGQGLRLIYYSQIVNDFQKGDIAEGYSVSREKKESFPLTVTSAQKNPTAFYLCASNRGFGYGYTFGSGTRLTVV.